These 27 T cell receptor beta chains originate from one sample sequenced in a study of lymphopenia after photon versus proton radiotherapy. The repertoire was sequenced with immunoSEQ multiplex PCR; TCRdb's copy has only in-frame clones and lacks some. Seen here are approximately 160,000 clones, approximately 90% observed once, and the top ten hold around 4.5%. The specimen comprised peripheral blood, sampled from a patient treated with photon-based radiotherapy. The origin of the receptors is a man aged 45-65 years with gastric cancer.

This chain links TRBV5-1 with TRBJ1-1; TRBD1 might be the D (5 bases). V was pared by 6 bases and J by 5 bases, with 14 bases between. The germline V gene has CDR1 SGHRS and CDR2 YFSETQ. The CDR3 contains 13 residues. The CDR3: CASTFGGDTEAFF. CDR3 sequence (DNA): TGCGCCAGCACTTTTGGGGGGGATACTGAAGCTTTCTTT.

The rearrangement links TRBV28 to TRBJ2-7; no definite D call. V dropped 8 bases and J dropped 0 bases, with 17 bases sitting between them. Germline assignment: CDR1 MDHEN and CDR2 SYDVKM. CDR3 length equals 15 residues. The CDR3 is CASEPTTKLSYEQYF. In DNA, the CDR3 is TGTGCCAGCGAGCCAACGACGAAGCTCTCCTACGAGCAGTACTTC.

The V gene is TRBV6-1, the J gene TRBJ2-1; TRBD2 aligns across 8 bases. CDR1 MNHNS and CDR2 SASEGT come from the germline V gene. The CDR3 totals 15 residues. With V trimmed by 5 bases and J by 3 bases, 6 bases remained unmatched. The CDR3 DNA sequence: TGTGCCAGCAGTCGGGGAGCGGGAGTCTACAATGAGCAGTTCTTC. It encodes CASSRGAGVYNEQFF.

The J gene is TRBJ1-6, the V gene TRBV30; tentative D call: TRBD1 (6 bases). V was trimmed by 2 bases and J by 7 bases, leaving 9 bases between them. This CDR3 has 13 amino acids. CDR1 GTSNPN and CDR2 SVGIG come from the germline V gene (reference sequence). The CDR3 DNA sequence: TGTGCCTGGAGTCGACAGGAAAATTCACCCCTCCACTTT. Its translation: CAWSRQENSPLHF.

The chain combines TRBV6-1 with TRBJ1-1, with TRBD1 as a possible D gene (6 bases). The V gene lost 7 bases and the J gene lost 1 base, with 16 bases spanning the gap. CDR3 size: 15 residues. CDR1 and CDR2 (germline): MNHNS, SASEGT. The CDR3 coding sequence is TGTGCCAGCACTCCACGAAAGGGGGGGAACACTGAAGCTTTCTTT. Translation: CASTPRKGGNTEAFF.

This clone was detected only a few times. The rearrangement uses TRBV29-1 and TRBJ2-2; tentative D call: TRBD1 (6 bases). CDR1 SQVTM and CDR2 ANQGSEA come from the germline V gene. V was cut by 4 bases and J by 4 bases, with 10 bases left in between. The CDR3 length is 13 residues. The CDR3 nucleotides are TGCAGCGTTGGCAGGGGTGGCACCGGGGAGCTGTTTTTT. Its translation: CSVGRGGTGELFF.

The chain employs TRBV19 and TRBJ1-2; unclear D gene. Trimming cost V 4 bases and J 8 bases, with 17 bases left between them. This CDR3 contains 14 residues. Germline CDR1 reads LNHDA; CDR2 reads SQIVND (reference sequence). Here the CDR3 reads CASSTWSRSGGYTF. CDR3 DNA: TGTGCCAGTAGTACCTGGAGCAGGTCAGGAGGCTACACCTTC.

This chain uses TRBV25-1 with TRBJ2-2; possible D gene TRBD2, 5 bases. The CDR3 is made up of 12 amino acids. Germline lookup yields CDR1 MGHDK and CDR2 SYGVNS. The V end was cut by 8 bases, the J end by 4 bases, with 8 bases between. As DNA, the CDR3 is TGTGCCAGCGGACTTTCCACCGGGGAGCTGTTTTTT. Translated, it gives CASGLSTGELFF.

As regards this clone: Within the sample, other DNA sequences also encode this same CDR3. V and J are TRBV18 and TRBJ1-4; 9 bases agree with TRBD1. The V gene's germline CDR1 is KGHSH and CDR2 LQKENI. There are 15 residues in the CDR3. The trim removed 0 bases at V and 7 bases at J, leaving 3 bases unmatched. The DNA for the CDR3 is TGTGCCAGCTCACCACCGGGACAGGGAGGTGAAAAACTGTTTTTT. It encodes CASSPPGQGGEKLFF.

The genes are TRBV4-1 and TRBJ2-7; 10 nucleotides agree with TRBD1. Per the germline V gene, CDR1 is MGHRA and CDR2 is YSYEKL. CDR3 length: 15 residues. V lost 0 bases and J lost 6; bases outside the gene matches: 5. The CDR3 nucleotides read TGCGCCAGCAGCCAAGACCCCGGGACAGGGGTCGAGCAGTACTTC. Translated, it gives CASSQDPGTGVEQYF.

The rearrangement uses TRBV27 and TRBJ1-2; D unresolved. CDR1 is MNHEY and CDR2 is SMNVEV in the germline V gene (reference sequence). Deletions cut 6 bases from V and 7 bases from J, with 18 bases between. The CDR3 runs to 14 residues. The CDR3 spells CASRSSVVAAGYTF. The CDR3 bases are TGTGCCAGCAGGTCCTCGGTGGTGGCGGCTGGCTACACCTTC.

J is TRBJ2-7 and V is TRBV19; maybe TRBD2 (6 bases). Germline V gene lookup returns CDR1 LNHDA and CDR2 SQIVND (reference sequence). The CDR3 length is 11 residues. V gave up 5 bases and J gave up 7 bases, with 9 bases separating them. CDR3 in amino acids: CASSLGGEQYF. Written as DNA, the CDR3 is TGTGCCAGTAGTCTCGGGGGTGAGCAGTACTTC.

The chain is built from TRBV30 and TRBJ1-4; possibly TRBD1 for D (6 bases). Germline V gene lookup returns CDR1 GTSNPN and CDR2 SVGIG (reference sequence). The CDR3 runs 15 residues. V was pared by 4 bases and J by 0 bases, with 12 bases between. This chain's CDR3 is CAWTPGTPTNEKLFF. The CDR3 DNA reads TGTGCCTGGACCCCCGGGACACCAACTAATGAAAAACTGTTTTTT.

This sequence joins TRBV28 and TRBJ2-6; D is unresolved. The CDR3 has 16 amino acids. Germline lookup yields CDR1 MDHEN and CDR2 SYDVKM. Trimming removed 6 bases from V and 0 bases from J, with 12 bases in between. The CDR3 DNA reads TGTGCCAGCAGCCTTCTGGCCTACTCTGGGGCCAACGTCCTGACTTTC. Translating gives CASSLLAYSGANVLTF.

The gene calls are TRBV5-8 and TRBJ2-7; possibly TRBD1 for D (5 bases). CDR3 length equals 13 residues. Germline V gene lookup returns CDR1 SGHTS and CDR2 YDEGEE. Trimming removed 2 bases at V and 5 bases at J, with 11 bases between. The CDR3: CASSFIRAHEQYF. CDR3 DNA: TGTGCCAGCAGCTTTATCAGGGCCCACGAGCAGTACTTC.

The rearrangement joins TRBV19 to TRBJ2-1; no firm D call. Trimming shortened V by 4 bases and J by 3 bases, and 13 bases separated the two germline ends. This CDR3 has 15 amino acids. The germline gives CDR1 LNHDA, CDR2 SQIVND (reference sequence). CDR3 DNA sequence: TGTGCCAGTAGTAACCGGGCAGTAAGCTACAATGAGCAGTTCTTC. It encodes CASSNRAVSYNEQFF.

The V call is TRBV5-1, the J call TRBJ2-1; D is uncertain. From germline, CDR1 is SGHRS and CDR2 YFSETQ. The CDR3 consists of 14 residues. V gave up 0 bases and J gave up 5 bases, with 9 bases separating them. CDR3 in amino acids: CASSLAPGNNEQFF. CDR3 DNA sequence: TGCGCCAGCAGCTTGGCTCCAGGAAACAATGAGCAGTTCTTC.

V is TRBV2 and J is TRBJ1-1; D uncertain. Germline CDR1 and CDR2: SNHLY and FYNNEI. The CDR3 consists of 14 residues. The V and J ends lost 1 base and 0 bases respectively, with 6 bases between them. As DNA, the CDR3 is TGTGCCAGCAGTGAAGAACAGATGAACACTGAAGCTTTCTTT. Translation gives CASSEEQMNTEAFF.

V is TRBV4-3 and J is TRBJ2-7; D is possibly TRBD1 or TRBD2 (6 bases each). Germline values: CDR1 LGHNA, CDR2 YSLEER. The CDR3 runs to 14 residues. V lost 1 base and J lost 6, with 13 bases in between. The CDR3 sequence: CASSQVSGGPEQYF. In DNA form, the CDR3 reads TGCGCCAGCAGCCAAGTGAGTGGGGGGCCCGAGCAGTACTTC.

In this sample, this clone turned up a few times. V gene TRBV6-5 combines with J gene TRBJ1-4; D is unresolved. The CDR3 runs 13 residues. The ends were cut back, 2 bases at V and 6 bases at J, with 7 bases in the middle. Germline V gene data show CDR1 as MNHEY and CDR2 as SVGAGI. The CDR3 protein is CASSYQADEKLFF. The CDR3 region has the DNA TGTGCCAGCAGTTACCAGGCCGATGAAAAACTGTTTTTT.

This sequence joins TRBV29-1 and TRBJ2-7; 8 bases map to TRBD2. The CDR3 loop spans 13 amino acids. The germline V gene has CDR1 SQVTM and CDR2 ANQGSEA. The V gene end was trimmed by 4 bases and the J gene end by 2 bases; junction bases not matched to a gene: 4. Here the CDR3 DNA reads TGCAGCGTTGGGACTAGCTCCACCTACGAGCAGTACTTC. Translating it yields CSVGTSSTYEQYF.

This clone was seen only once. This chain's CDR3 is CAWSVPSRAMGDTEAFF. DNA of the CDR3: TGTGCCTGGAGTGTCCCCTCGAGGGCAATGGGGGACACTGAAGCTTTCTTT. This rearrangement joins TRBV30 to TRBJ1-1; weak D call: TRBD1 (5 bases). Trimming shortened V by 0 bases and J by 3 bases, and 20 bases separated the two germline ends. Per the germline V gene, CDR1 is GTSNPN and CDR2 is SVGIG (reference sequence). The CDR3 covers 17 residues.

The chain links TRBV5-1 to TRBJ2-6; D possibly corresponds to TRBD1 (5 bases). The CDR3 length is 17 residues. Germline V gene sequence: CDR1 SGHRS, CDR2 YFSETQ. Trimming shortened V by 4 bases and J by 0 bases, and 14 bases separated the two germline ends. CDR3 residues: CASSLLPRDSGANVLTF. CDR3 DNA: TGCGCCAGCAGCCTGCTCCCCAGGGACTCTGGGGCCAACGTCCTGACTTTC. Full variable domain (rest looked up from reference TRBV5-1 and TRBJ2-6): KAGVTQTPRYLIKTRGQQVTLSCSPISGHRSVSWYQQTPGQGLQFLFEYFSETQRNKGNFPGRFSGRQFSNSRSEMNVSTLELGDSALYLCASSLLPRDSGANVLTFGAGSRLTVL.

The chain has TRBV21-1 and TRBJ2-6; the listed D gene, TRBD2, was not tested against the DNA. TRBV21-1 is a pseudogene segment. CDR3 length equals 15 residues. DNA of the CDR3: TGTGCCAGCAGCAAAACCCCTTCGGGGTCCAACGTCCTGACTTTC. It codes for CASSKTPSGSNVLTF.

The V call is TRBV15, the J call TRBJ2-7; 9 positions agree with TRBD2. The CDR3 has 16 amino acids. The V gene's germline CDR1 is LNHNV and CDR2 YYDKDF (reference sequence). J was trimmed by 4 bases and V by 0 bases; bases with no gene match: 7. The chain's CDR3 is CATSRDSDSGRYEQYF. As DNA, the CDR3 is TGTGCCACCAGCAGAGATTCCGATAGCGGGAGATACGAGCAGTACTTC.

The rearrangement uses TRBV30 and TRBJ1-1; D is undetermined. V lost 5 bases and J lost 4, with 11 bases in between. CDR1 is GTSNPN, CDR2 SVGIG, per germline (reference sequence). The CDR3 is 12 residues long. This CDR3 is CAWVYPGTEAFF. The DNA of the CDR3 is TGTGCCTGGGTCTACCCAGGCACTGAAGCTTTCTTT.

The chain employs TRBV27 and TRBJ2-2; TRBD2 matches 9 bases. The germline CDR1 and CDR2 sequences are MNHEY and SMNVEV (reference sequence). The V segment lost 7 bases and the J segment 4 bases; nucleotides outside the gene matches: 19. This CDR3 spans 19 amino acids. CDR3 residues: CASTPQGFSGSRGTGELFF. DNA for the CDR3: TGTGCCAGCACCCCTCAAGGATTTAGCGGGAGTCGCGGCACCGGGGAGCTGTTTTTT.